The present T cell receptor beta chain was sequenced within a study of shared clonotypes between healthy human individuals. Repertoires were generated with immunoSEQ multiplex PCR, while TCRdb's copy carries only in-frame clones and drops some. The sample lists about 800,000 clones, 90% to 98% seen once, with about 0.25% in the top ten. CD45RO negativity and positive selection for CCR7 defined naive CD8 cells, a population that excluded terminally differentiated effector memory CD45RA+ cells. The CDR3 consists of 19 residues. Unmatched junction bases numbered 8, after V lost 0 bases and J lost 0 bases. CDR1 is SGHNT, CDR2 YENEEA, per germline.

This sequence was found in a young man in good health. The chain recombines TRBV11-3 with TRBJ2-1; 10 bases map to TRBD2. Input material: naive CD8+ T cells sorted from blood. This CDR3 reads CASSLERTSGFSSYNEQFF. The CDR3 bases are TGTGCCAGCAGCTTAGAACGGACTAGCGGCTTTAGCTCCTACAATGAGCAGTTCTTC.